The sequence of this T cell receptor beta chain was determined in a study of CD8+ T cells in alopecia areata. Study background: Treated patients received oral tofacitinib, 5 to 10 mg twice daily. Affected scalp percentage set treated patients' severity scores.

CDR3 length: 14 residues. Trimming cost V 4 bases and J 1 base, with 10 bases left between them. The germline CDR1 and CDR2 sequences are SEHNR and FQNEAQ (reference sequence). The table lists this clone with a few counts. Antigen: not known. Notes on the study in general: Higher clonality was seen in lesional scalp than in normal scalp, especially in alopecia totalis/universalis.

Extracted from the samples, RNA was reverse transcribed into cDNA to serve as the sequencing template. The repertoire was sequenced with immunoSEQ multiplex PCR; TCRdb's copy has only in-frame clones and lacks some. The table includes approximately 200,000 clones, roughly three fifths detected once. The treatment: oral pan-JAK inhibitor, 5-10 mg twice daily. Lesional scalp punch biopsies and peripheral blood were collected from alopecia areata patients. The sample was CD4+ T cells sorted from blood, taken at week 4, from a patient treated with tofacitinib. The chain couples TRBV7-9 to TRBJ1-1; D uncertain. The receptor comes from a human donor with alopecia areata. The CDR3 loop reads CASSSVPRNTEAFF. The CDR3 bases are TGTGCCAGCAGCTCAGTCCCGCGGAACACTGAAGCTTTCTTT. The whole variable domain, remainder taken from reference TRBV7-9 and TRBJ1-1, is DTGVSQNPRHKITKRGQNVTFRCDPISEHNRLYWYRQTLGQGPEFLTYFQNEAQLEKSRLLSDRFSAERPKGSFSTLEIQRTEQGDSAMYLCASSSVPRNTEAFFGQGTRLTVV.